The 21 T cell receptor beta chains listed next were all sequenced from one sample in a study of blood T cells in healthy people across ages. Alongside a J-beta primer mix, a sample-barcoded 5' primer served in a second PCR lasting roughly 7 to 11 cycles. TCRdb reprocessed the 5' RACE reads via MiXCR and lists one record per CDR3 protein. The sample yields around 1,700,000 distinct CDR3 sequences, roughly 27% seen once. Sequencing used blood. The receptors stem from a woman aged 25 to 39 in good health.

This clonotype showed up many times. The V gene is TRBV9, the J gene TRBJ2-7, with TRBD1 identical over 11 bases. CDR1 SGDLS and CDR2 YYNGEE come from the germline V gene. This CDR3 contains 15 residues. The junction had 4 bases not matched to a gene; V was cut back by 2 bases and J by 3 bases. CDR3 nucleotides: TGTGCCAGCAGCGTCGGGACAGGGGGGCGCTACGAGCAGTACTTC. This translates into CASSVGTGGRYEQYF.

CDR3 amino acids: CASSPGGAVGTEAFF. As DNA, the CDR3 is TGTGCCAGCTCCCCAGGGGGCGCGGTTGGAACTGAAGCTTTCTTT. The chain links TRBV18 to TRBJ1-1, with 8 nucleotides matching TRBD1. The CDR3 is 15 amino acids. Germline V gene lookup returns CDR1 KGHSH and CDR2 LQKENI. With 6 bases clipped from V and 5 bases from J, the junction kept 11 bases outside the gene matches.

This clonotype has at least ten counts. The chain joins TRBV7-2 to TRBJ1-1; maybe TRBD1 (5 bases). CDR3 length: 13 amino acids. V gave up 5 bases and J gave up 6 bases, with 13 bases separating them. CDR1 SGHTA and CDR2 FQGNSA come from the germline V gene. CDR3 sequence (DNA): TGTGCCAGCAGCCGCATGGGGACCCCTGAAGCTTTCTTT. Its protein product is CASSRMGTPEAFF.

As concerns this clonotype: A single base separates this from a much larger clone, so it may be a read error. The chain has TRBV5-1 and TRBJ2-7; possible D gene TRBD2, 6 bases. Germline V gives CDR1 SGHRS, CDR2 YFSETQ. V gave up 0 bases and J gave up 4 bases, with 14 bases separating them. This CDR3 region has 15 residues. The CDR3 region is CASSLETEGFYEQYF. CDR3 DNA: TGCGCCAGCAGCTTGGAGACGGAGGGGTTTTACGAGCAGTACTTC.

The rearrangement uses TRBV28 and TRBJ1-2, with D possibly being TRBD1 (5 bases). Germline lookup yields CDR1 MDHEN and CDR2 SYDVKM. The CDR3 totals 13 residues. Deletions cut 7 bases from V and 7 bases from J, with 16 bases between. CDR3 in DNA: TGTGCCAGCACCCGTGACAGCGTTCGTGGCTACACCTTC. Translating gives CASTRDSVRGYTF.

Only a few counts were recorded for this clonotype. J is TRBJ2-7 and V is TRBV3-1; no clear D. The germline V gene has CDR1 LGHDT and CDR2 YNNKEL (reference sequence). CDR3 size: 12 residues. The germline V and J ends were trimmed by 2 bases and 3 bases, with 5 bases remaining between them. The CDR3 DNA reads TGTGCCAGCAGCCAAAGCATCTACGAGCAGTACTTC. As protein: CASSQSIYEQYF.

The rearrangement links TRBV2 to TRBJ2-5, with 7 bases aligning to TRBD1. V lost 10 bases and J lost 13; bases outside the gene matches: 12. Germline lookup yields CDR1 SNHLY and CDR2 FYNNEI. The CDR3 totals 11 residues. CDR3 loop: CAIGAGTDSYF. The CDR3 nucleotides are TGTGCCATCGGGGCTGGGACAGACTCGTACTTC.

The V call is TRBV6-6, the J call TRBJ1-5, with D uncertain. CDR1 MNHNY and CDR2 SVGAGI come from the germline V gene (reference sequence). V was trimmed by 7 bases and J by 0 bases, leaving 7 bases between them. The CDR3 spans 13 residues. The CDR3 nucleotides read TGTGCCAGCACCTTACGTAGCAATCAGCCCCAGCATTTT. Residues: CASTLRSNQPQHF.

This clonotype was recorded at least ten times. The V gene is TRBV6-6, the J gene TRBJ2-7; TRBD1 might be the D (5 bases). CDR3 length: 12 residues. The V end was cut by 5 bases, the J end by 3 bases, with 8 bases between. Germline CDR1 is MNHNY and CDR2 is SVGAGI (reference sequence). CDR3: CASSMQGYEQYF. CDR3 sequence (DNA): TGTGCCAGCAGTATGCAGGGCTACGAGCAGTACTTC.

This clonotype has only a few counts. The chain carries TRBV5-1 and TRBJ2-2; D unresolved. The CDR3 is 11 amino acids. CDR1 and CDR2 (germline): SGHRS, YFSETQ. Trimming cost V 7 bases and J 8 bases, with 9 bases left between them. CDR3 DNA sequence: TGCGCCAGCGCGCTAGAGGGGGAGCTGTTTTTT. It yields the protein CASALEGELFF.

This clonotype was observed many times. V usage is TRBV7-3 and J usage is TRBJ2-1; tentatively, D is TRBD2 (6 bases). This CDR3 is 16 amino acids long. V lost 6 bases and J 9 bases, leaving 24 bases between the germline ends. Germline V gene data show CDR1 as SGHTA and CDR2 as FQGTGA. The CDR3 loop is CASSPSPETSLGEQFF. The CDR3 DNA is TGTGCCAGCAGTCCTTCCCCCGAGACTAGTTTGGGTGAGCAGTTCTTC.

This clonotype was detected many times. In DNA form, the CDR3 reads TGTGCTAGTGGTTTGGCCATAGGGGGCTTTCGGGCCTACGAGCAGTACTTC. Its protein is CASGLAIGGFRAYEQYF. The chain carries TRBV12-5 and TRBJ2-7; 7 positions match TRBD1. This CDR3 contains 17 residues. Germline values: CDR1 LGHNT, CDR2 FRNRAP. The V gene end was trimmed by 1 base and the J gene end by 2 bases; junction bases not matched to a gene: 11.

This clonotype was picked up a small number of times. V gene TRBV20-1 combines with J gene TRBJ1-1; no firm D call. Trimming left V 2 bases short and J 1 base short, with 11 bases between. CDR1 DFQATT and CDR2 SNEGSKA come from the germline V gene (reference sequence). This CDR3 is built from 14 residues. The CDR3 spells CSARSRTANTEAFF. DNA of the CDR3: TGCAGTGCTAGATCACGGACGGCGAACACTGAAGCTTTCTTT.

With respect to this clonotype: A junction end diverges from the germline sequence, so it may reflect a read error. The chain links TRBV28 to TRBJ2-5; a weak D match, TRBD1 (6 bases). The CDR3 covers 15 residues. Germline CDR1 MDHEN, CDR2 SYDVKM. CDR3 in amino acids: CTSKRAGDMQETQYF. The CDR3 DNA reads TGTACCAGCAAAAGGGCAGGGGATATGCAAGAGACCCAGTACTTC.

This clonotype was seen more than once but under ten times. The chain couples TRBV30 to TRBJ1-5; no clear D. Trimming stripped 0 bases from V and 3 bases from J, with 6 bases between. The CDR3 totals 13 residues. The germline V gene encodes CDR1 GTSNPN and CDR2 SVGIG (reference sequence). The CDR3 protein is CAWSVDTNQPQHF. As DNA, the CDR3 is TGTGCCTGGAGTGTTGATACCAATCAGCCCCAGCATTTT.

The sample holds a few counts of this clonotype. The chain combines TRBV12-3 or TRBV12-4 with TRBJ1-5; D perhaps matches TRBD1 (5 bases). Between the trimmed V and J ends, which lost 6 bases and 2 bases, there was a span of 14 bases. This CDR3 is built from 15 residues. CDR3 sequence reads: CASRGPRVGNQPQHF. In DNA, the CDR3 is TGTGCCAGCAGGGGCCCCAGGGTTGGCAATCAGCCCCAGCATTTT.

Concerning this clonotype: One end of the junction fails to match germline, which may point to a read error. The chain links TRBV7-9 to TRBJ2-5, with D perhaps TRBD2 (5 bases). The germline V gene has CDR1 SEHNR and CDR2 FQNEAQ (reference sequence). This CDR3 region has 14 residues. CDR3 bases: TGTGCCAGCAGCTTCCGGGGTAACCAAGGGACCCAGTACTTC. Translation gives CASSFRGNQGTQYF.

This chain uses TRBV7-9 with TRBJ2-6; 8 bases agree with TRBD1. The germline CDR1 and CDR2 sequences are SEHNR and FQNEAQ (reference sequence). The junction had 7 bases not matched to a gene; V was cut back by 3 bases and J by 0 bases. There are 18 residues in the CDR3. CDR3 nucleotides: TGTGCCAGCAGCTTGCAGACAGGGGCCAACTCTGGGGCCAACGTCCTGACTTTC. Translation: CASSLQTGANSGANVLTF.

The chain has TRBV19 and TRBJ2-7; TRBD1 aligns across 7 bases. Losses at the gene ends were 9 bases for V and 4 bases for J; bases not matched to a gene: 9. The CDR3 totals 13 residues. Germline V gene data show CDR1 as LNHDA and CDR2 as SQIVND (reference sequence). The CDR3 bases are TGTGCCAGCAAGCCGGGACAGCCGTACGAGCAGTACTTC. It is translated as CASKPGQPYEQYF.

CDR3 loop: CASSFPGETGELFF. The CDR3 DNA is TGCGCCAGCAGCTTTCCAGGCGAGACCGGGGAGCTGTTTTTT. The chain is built from TRBV5-1 and TRBJ2-2; the D is unclear. V was cut by 2 bases and J by 5 bases, with 10 bases left in between. The CDR3 has 14 amino acids. Germline V CDR1 and CDR2: SGHRS, YFSETQ.

A few counts support this clonotype. This chain connects TRBV5-1 to TRBJ2-7, with D uncertain. The J call is in doubt because the DNA end fits TRBJ2-5 better. The CDR3 is 14 amino acids. Germline loops: CDR1 SGHRS, CDR2 YFSETQ. CDR3 in DNA: TGCGCCAGCAGCTTCGCGACGCCTGACGGGACCCAGTACTTC. Protein product: CASSFATPDGTQYF.